This TCR beta chain appears in the sequencing data of a study of blood T cell repertoires in COVID-19. The study assigned cohorts using participant-reported clinical history. Per the original methods: Amplification of reference gene primers provided the estimated nucleated cell counts. Generated by immunoSEQ multiplex PCR, the TCRdb table keeps only in-frame clones and is missing some. V, J and clone size derive from that table, while D and trimming were established from the DNA sequence. The data show 200,000 to 250,000 clones, roughly 90% seen once. This clonotype originated in a man aged 30-40 years who had been exposed to COVID-19. The sequencing input was PBMCs or T cells enriched from blood (not recorded which).

CDR3 DNA: TGTGCCAGCAGTTATGGCAGGGCGTACGAGCAGTACTTC. Translated, it gives CASSYGRAYEQYF. This chain joins TRBV27 and TRBJ2-7; a weak D match, TRBD1 (5 bases). V lost 4 bases, J lost 4 bases, and 11 bases lay in between. Germline lookup yields CDR1 MNHEY and CDR2 SMNVEV (reference sequence). CDR3 size: 13 residues.